These 29 T cell receptor beta chains originate from one sample sequenced in a study of Ad26.COV2.S vaccination and SARS-CoV-2 variants. This sample's treatment: roughly 20 received Ad26.COV2.S at low or high dose, single or two shots; five or six received placebo; per-sample allocation not given. Repertoires come from day 63 after the first vaccine or placebo injection. Clones were sequenced by immunoSEQ multiplex PCR, and TCRdb holds only the in-frame ones, with some missing. The profile shows around 400,000 clones, 70% to 90% of them singletons. Material: peripheral blood, obtained in a trial of Ad26.COV2.S vaccine versus placebo. The receptors come from a person between 18 and 60 years old who received the Ad26.COV2.S COVID-19 vaccine or a placebo.

The V gene is TRBV5-4, the J gene TRBJ2-7; 10 bases map to TRBD1. The V segment lost 5 bases and the J segment 5 bases; nucleotides outside the gene matches: 13. The CDR3 totals 16 residues. Germline-derived CDR1 and CDR2 are SGHNT and YYREEE (reference sequence). The CDR3 coding sequence is TGTGCCAGCAGTCTCAAAACCGGACAGGGGGGTGACGAGCAGTACTTC. It translates to CASSLKTGQGGDEQYF.

The chain employs TRBV7-6 and TRBJ2-3, with TRBD2 matching over 8 bases. With V trimmed by 1 base and J by 3 bases, 6 bases remained unmatched. This CDR3 spans 16 amino acids. Germline lookup yields CDR1 SGHVS and CDR2 FNYEAQ. CDR3 loop: CASSLGAAGGTDTQYF. DNA for the CDR3: TGTGCCAGCAGCTTAGGTGCGGCGGGAGGAACAGATACGCAGTATTTT.

The rearrangement links TRBV5-1 to TRBJ2-7, with unresolved D. V was trimmed by 0 bases and J by 6 bases, leaving 13 bases between them. CDR3 size: 14 residues. CDR1 is SGHRS and CDR2 is YFSETQ in the germline V gene. Here the CDR3 reads CASSLGRTRFEQYF. The CDR3 DNA reads as TGCGCCAGCAGCTTGGGACGGACCCGGTTCGAGCAGTACTTC.

The chain combines TRBV9 with TRBJ2-1, with 7 bases identical to TRBD2. Germline CDR1 reads SGDLS; CDR2 reads YYNGEE. J lost 1 base, V lost 3 bases, and 4 bases had no gene match. The CDR3 is 15 amino acids. The CDR3 DNA reads TGTGCCAGCAGCGATAGGGACTATTCCTACAATGAGCAGTTCTTC. It codes for CASSDRDYSYNEQFF.

The chain joins TRBV21-1 to TRBJ2-1; the table's D call, TRBD1, was not checked against the DNA. TRBV21-1 is listed as a pseudogene. CDR3 length: 14 residues. The CDR3 region is CASRYGQGGNEQFF. The CDR3 region has the DNA TGTGCCAGCAGATACGGACAGGGGGGAAATGAGCAGTTCTTC.

The V gene is TRBV6-5, the J gene TRBJ2-2; the D gene could be TRBD1 or TRBD2 (5 bases each). The CDR3 sequence is 14 residues long. The germline CDR1 and CDR2 sequences are MNHEY and SVGAGI. The germline V and J ends were trimmed by 7 bases and 4 bases, with 13 bases remaining between them. The CDR3 DNA is TGTGCCAGCACCCAGGGAGTAAGCACCGGGGAGCTGTTTTTT. Translation gives CASTQGVSTGELFF.

By proportion, this clone is medium-sized. The chain employs TRBV6-4 and TRBJ2-3; a possible D gene is TRBD2 (6 bases). V was trimmed by 4 bases and J by 6 bases, leaving 11 bases between them. Germline V gene data show CDR1 as MRHNA and CDR2 as SNTAGT. The CDR3 is made up of 13 amino acids. DNA of the CDR3: TGTGCCAGCAGTGCTAGCGCAGAGGATACGCAGTATTTT. Translating gives CASSASAEDTQYF.

V is TRBV5-8 and J is TRBJ2-4, with D tentatively TRBD1 (6 bases). The V gene lost 2 bases and the J gene lost 6 bases, with 18 bases spanning the gap. The CDR3 runs to 16 residues. Germline V gene sequence: CDR1 SGHTS, CDR2 YDEGEE. The CDR3 spells CASSFQQGDPLNIQYF. CDR3 nucleotide sequence: TGTGCCAGCAGCTTCCAACAGGGAGACCCACTAAACATTCAGTACTTC.

V usage is TRBV6-2 or TRBV6-3 and J usage is TRBJ1-1; D gene unclear. Germline assignment: CDR1 MNHEY and CDR2 SVGEGT. Trimming cost V 5 bases and J 8 bases, with 9 bases left between them. This CDR3 is built from 11 residues. CDR3 sequence: CASSRPTEAFF. Written as DNA, the CDR3 is TGTGCCAGCAGTCGACCCACCGAAGCTTTCTTT.

This chain links TRBV19 with TRBJ2-4; 7 bases agree with TRBD2. Germline CDR1 reads LNHDA; CDR2 reads SQIVND (reference sequence). The CDR3 has 13 amino acids. The J segment lost 3 bases and the V segment lost 10 bases, leaving 6 bases of the junction unmatched. The CDR3 bases are TGTGCCACCTGGGGGGGGGACAAAAACATTCAGTACTTC. It encodes CATWGGDKNIQYF.

In its sample, this clone was seen once. This chain uses TRBV5-1 with TRBJ2-2; a weak D match, TRBD1 (6 bases). V lost 4 bases and J lost 0, with 13 bases in between. Germline V gene lookup returns CDR1 SGHRS and CDR2 YFSETQ. This CDR3 spans 16 amino acids. This chain's CDR3 is CASSPGQPPNTGELFF. CDR3 DNA: TGCGCCAGCAGCCCCGGACAGCCGCCGAACACCGGGGAGCTGTTTTTT.

The chain is built from TRBV11-3 and TRBJ2-7; 14 bases agree with TRBD2. Looked up from germline, CDR1 is SGHNT and CDR2 is YENEEA. The CDR3 covers 16 residues. Losses at the gene ends were 3 bases for V and 4 bases for J; bases not matched to a gene: 5. In DNA form, the CDR3 reads TGTGCCAGCAGCTTTCTGGGACTAGCGGGGGCTTACGAGCAGTACTTC. Amino acid sequence: CASSFLGLAGAYEQYF.

The V call is TRBV28, the J call TRBJ2-1; 10 nucleotides match TRBD2. J was trimmed by 5 bases and V by 6 bases; bases with no gene match: 4. The CDR3 extends over 14 amino acids. Per the germline V gene, CDR1 is MDHEN and CDR2 is SYDVKM. The CDR3 region is CASRPTSGHNEQFF. The CDR3 nucleotides read TGTGCCAGCAGACCGACTAGCGGGCACAATGAGCAGTTCTTC. The complete variable domain, with remaining parts taken from reference TRBV28 and TRBJ2-1, reads DVKVTQSSRYLVKRTGEKVFLECVQDMDHENMFWYRQDPGLGLRLIYFSYDVKMKEKGDIPEGYSVSREKKERFSLILESASTNQTSMYLCASRPTSGHNEQFFGPGTRLTVL.

Of note for this clone: One end of the junction fails to match germline, which may point to a read error. The rearrangement joins TRBV28 to TRBJ2-1; 8 positions agree with TRBD2. Germline values: CDR1 MDHEN, CDR2 SYDVKM. The CDR3 has 13 residues. The CDR3 region has the DNA TGTGCCAGCAGTCCCACTTATAGCGGGGCCGGGGTCTTC. Translation gives CASSPTYSGAGVF.

The V and J genes are TRBV28 and TRBJ1-2; TRBD1 agrees at 8 bases. The CDR3 runs 15 residues. The germline V gene has CDR1 MDHEN and CDR2 SYDVKM. V shed 6 bases and J 3 bases; nucleotides not matched to a gene: 9. As DNA, the CDR3 is TGTGCCAGCAGCACTCGACAGGGGAGATACTATGGCTACACCTTC. Its translation is CASSTRQGRYYGYTF.

This clone was recorded only once. The chain combines TRBV28 with TRBJ1-5; 9 bases fit TRBD1. CDR3 length: 13 amino acids. With 7 bases clipped from V and 5 bases from J, the junction kept 3 bases outside the gene matches. CDR1 is MDHEN and CDR2 is SYDVKM in the germline V gene. CDR3 loop: CASNTGGDQPQHF. The CDR3 DNA follows: TGTGCCAGCAATACAGGGGGCGATCAGCCCCAGCATTTT.

This chain links TRBV28 with TRBJ1-2, with 9 bases fitting TRBD1. J gave up 8 bases and V 6 bases, and 10 bases lay outside the gene matches. CDR3 size: 14 residues. Germline loops: CDR1 MDHEN, CDR2 SYDVKM. CDR3 loop: CASSLTGGAGGYTF. CDR3 nucleotide sequence: TGTGCCAGCAGCCTCACAGGGGGCGCAGGAGGCTACACCTTC.

This chain connects TRBV6-4 to TRBJ2-1, with 9 bases that match TRBD2. Germline values: CDR1 MRHNA, CDR2 SNTAGT. The CDR3 runs to 16 residues. The V segment lost 3 bases and the J segment 9 bases; nucleotides outside the gene matches: 12. CDR3 region: CASSESTAGGYGEQFF. The CDR3 region has the DNA TGTGCCAGCAGTGAGAGTACGGCGGGAGGGTACGGTGAGCAGTTCTTC.

The J gene is TRBJ2-1, the V gene TRBV10-3, with 9 bases that match TRBD2. Unmatched junction bases numbered 5, after V lost 10 bases and J lost 4 bases. This CDR3 is built from 13 residues. From germline, CDR1 is ENHRY and CDR2 SYGVKD. CDR3 bases: TGTGCCACTGCGGGAGGGGGATACAATGAGCAGTTCTTC. This codes for CATAGGGYNEQFF.

This clone has just one count. The V call is TRBV19, the J call TRBJ1-5, with a tentative D call TRBD1 (5 bases). The CDR3 spans 13 residues. Trimming left V 4 bases short and J 3 bases short, with 7 bases between. Germline V gene sequence: CDR1 LNHDA, CDR2 SQIVND (reference sequence). CDR3 DNA: TGTGCCAGTAGTAACAGGTACAATCAGCCCCAGCATTTT. It yields the protein CASSNRYNQPQHF. Drawing the rest from reference TRBV19 and TRBJ1-5, the complete variable domain is DGGITQSPKYLFRKEGQNVTLSCEQNLNHDAMYWYRQDPGQGLRLIYYSQIVNDFQKGDIAEGYSVSREKKESFPLTVTSAQKNPTAFYLCASSNRYNQPQHFGDGTRLSIL.

This chain connects TRBV5-5 to TRBJ2-3; 7 bases map to TRBD2. This CDR3 has 14 amino acids. Per germline, CDR1 SGHKS and CDR2 YYEKEE (reference sequence). V was clipped by 1 base and J by 2 bases; unmatched bases: 1. The CDR3 region is CASSLSGTTDTQYF. CDR3 DNA sequence: TGTGCCAGCAGCTTGAGCGGGACCACAGATACGCAGTATTTT. The full variable domain, its missing parts supplied by reference TRBV5-5 and TRBJ2-3, is DAGVTQSPTHLIKTRGQQVTLRCSPISGHKSVSWYQQVLGQGPQFIFQYYEKEERGRGNFPDRFSARQFPNYSSELNVNALLLGDSALYLCASSLSGTTDTQYFGPGTRLTVL.

This clone was detected only a few times. CDR3 sequence: CASSPNPATEAFF. In DNA form, the CDR3 reads TGTGCCAGCTCACCTAACCCGGCCACTGAAGCTTTCTTT. This chain links TRBV18 with TRBJ1-1; D unclear. Germline assignment: CDR1 KGHSH and CDR2 LQKENI. The CDR3 runs to 13 residues. V was clipped by 3 bases and J by 4 bases, with 9 bases between them.

The V call is TRBV10-3, the J call TRBJ2-1; D ambiguous. Germline lookup yields CDR1 ENHRY and CDR2 SYGVKD. This CDR3 spans 14 amino acids. V dropped 7 bases and J dropped 8 bases, with 18 bases sitting between them. The CDR3 DNA is TGTGCCATCAAGCCGGGTGGGAACCACGATGAGCAGTTCTTC. It yields the protein CAIKPGGNHDEQFF.

The genes are TRBV2 and TRBJ2-1, with 10 bases lining up with TRBD1. Trimming at V came to 11 bases and at J to 10 bases, leaving 14 bases not matched to a gene. Germline assignment: CDR1 SNHLY and CDR2 FYNNEI. The CDR3 runs to 14 residues. The CDR3 sequence: CAHIGDRGSGEQFF. In DNA form, the CDR3 reads TGTGCCCACATAGGGGACAGGGGATCGGGCGAGCAGTTCTTC.

This chain links TRBV27 with TRBJ2-7; D may correspond to TRBD1 or TRBD2 (6 bases each). V lost 5 bases, J lost 3 bases, and 17 bases lay in between. The CDR3 totals 15 residues. Germline CDR1 MNHEY, CDR2 SMNVEV (reference sequence). CDR3 region: CASSPRRGPYYEQYF. The CDR3 DNA reads TGTGCCAGCAGTCCCAGACGGGGGCCTTACTACGAGCAGTACTTC.

V usage is TRBV10-3 and J usage is TRBJ2-3; 9 bases are a match to TRBD1. After removal of 4 bases from V and 5 bases from J, the junction contained 7 bases not matched to a gene. The CDR3 has 15 residues. Looked up from germline, CDR1 is ENHRY and CDR2 is SYGVKD. CDR3 DNA sequence: TGTGCCATCAGTGGCCCCGGGACAGGGAGAGATACGCAGTATTTT. Its protein product is CAISGPGTGRDTQYF.

Written as DNA, the CDR3 is TGTGCCAGTAGTGAGAGACGCTCATCCCAGGAGACCCAGTACTTC. This translates into CASSERRSSQETQYF. The chain couples TRBV19 to TRBJ2-5; D ambiguous. CDR3 length equals 15 residues. CDR1 is LNHDA and CDR2 is SQIVND in the germline V gene (reference sequence). V was cut by 5 bases and J by 5 bases, with 18 bases left in between.

The CDR3 loop is CASRVTYNSPLHF. The DNA of the CDR3 is TGTGCCAGCAGGGTTACCTATAATTCACCCCTCCACTTT. The chain couples TRBV2 to TRBJ1-6, with D uncertain. This CDR3 spans 13 amino acids. CDR1 and CDR2 (germline): SNHLY, FYNNEI. V lost 6 bases, J lost 2 bases, and 5 bases lay in between.

The chain couples TRBV24-1 to TRBJ2-1; 7 bases fit TRBD1. Looked up from germline, CDR1 is KGHDR and CDR2 is SFDVKD. The CDR3 covers 17 residues. V shed 4 bases, J shed 7 bases, and the junction held 15 bases outside the gene matches. The CDR3 nucleotides read TGTGCCACCAGTGACCGTGGGACAGACCCTAGGAGGAATGAGCAGTTCTTC. Its translation is CATSDRGTDPRRNEQFF.